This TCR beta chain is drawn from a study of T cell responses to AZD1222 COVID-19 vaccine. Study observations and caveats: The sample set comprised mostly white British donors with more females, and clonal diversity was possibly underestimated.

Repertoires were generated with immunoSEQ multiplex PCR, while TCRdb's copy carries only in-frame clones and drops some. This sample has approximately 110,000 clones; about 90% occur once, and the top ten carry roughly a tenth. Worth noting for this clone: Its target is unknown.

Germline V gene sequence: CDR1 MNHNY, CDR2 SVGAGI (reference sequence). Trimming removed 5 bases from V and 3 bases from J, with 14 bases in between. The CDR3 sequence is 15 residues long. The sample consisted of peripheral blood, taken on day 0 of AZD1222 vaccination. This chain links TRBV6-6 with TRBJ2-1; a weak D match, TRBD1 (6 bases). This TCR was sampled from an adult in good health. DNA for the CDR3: TGTGCCAGCAGTCCATTCCGGGACAACTACAATGAGCAGTTCTTC. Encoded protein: CASSPFRDNYNEQFF.